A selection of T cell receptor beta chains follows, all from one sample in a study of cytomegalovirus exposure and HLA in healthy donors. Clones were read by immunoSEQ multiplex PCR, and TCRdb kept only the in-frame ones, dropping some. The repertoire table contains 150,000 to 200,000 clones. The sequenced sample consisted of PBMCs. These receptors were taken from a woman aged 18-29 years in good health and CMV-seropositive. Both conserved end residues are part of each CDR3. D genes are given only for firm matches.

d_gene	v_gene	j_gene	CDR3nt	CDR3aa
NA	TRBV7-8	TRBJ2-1	TGTGCCAGCAGAAATGACAGGACCTCTCTCGATGAGCAGTTCTTC	CASRNDRTSLDEQFF
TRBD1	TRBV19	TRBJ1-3	TGTGCCAGTAGTCCTGACAGGGCTGGAAACACCATATATTTT	CASSPDRAGNTIYF
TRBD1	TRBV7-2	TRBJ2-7	TGTGCCAGCAGCTACCGACAGGGGTCCTACGAGCAGTACTTC	CASSYRQGSYEQYF
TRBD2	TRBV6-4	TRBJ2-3	TGTGCCAGTTCTACGGGGGGGCCCACAGATACGCAGTATTTT	CASSTGGPTDTQYF
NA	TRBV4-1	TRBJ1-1	TGCGCCAGCAGCCAAGGTACCACACTGAACACTGAAGCTTTCTTT	CASSQGTTLNTEAFF
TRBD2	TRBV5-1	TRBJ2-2	TGCGCCAGCAGCTCCACGCGGGGGGGCGCGAGGTCAAACACCGGGGAGCTGTTTTTT	CASSSTRGGARSNTGELFF
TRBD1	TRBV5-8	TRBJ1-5	TGTGCCAGCAGGCTACAGGGGAGGAGGGGACGGGGGCCCCAGCATTTT	CASRLQGRRGRGPQHF
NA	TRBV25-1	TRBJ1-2	TGTGCCAGCAGTGAGCAGGGAGGCTATGGCTACACCTTC	CASSEQGGYGYTF
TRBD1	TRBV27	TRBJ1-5	TGTGCCAGCAGTTTAAGGGGACAGAATCAGCCCCAGCATTTT	CASSLRGQNQPQHF
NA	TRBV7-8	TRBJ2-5	TGTGCCAGCAGCTTAGACTCTGAGACCCAGTACTTC	CASSLDSETQYF
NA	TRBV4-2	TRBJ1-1	TGTGCCAGCAGCCAAGCCCAGGGAATCGTGAACACTGAAGCTTTCTTT	CASSQAQGIVNTEAFF
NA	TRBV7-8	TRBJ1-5	TGTGCCAGCTCGTCTAGGACCCGACAGGTCCAGGGTCAGCCCCAGCATTTT	CASSSRTRQVQGQPQHF
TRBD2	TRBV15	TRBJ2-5	TGTGCCACCAGCACGTCAACTAGCGGGCCTAGGGGGACCCAGTACTTC	CATSTSTSGPRGTQYF
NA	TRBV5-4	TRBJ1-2	TGTGCCAGCAGCTTATGGGAGGCCTATGGCTACACCTTC	CASSLWEAYGYTF
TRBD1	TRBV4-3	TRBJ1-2	TGCGCCAGCAGCCAGGAACAGGGGGCGCGAGGCTACACCTTC	CASSQEQGARGYTF
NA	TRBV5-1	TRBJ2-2	TGCGCCAGCAGCAGGCGGACTAACGGGACTCCCACCGGGGAGCTGTTTTTT	CASSRRTNGTPTGELFF
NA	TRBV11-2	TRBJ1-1	TGTGCCAGCAGCTTAGATCTATTCGGTTTGGCTTTCTTT	CASSLDLFGLAFF
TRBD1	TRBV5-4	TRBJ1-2	TGTGCCAGCAGCCCCGACAGGGGGGAGGTCGGCTACACCTTC	CASSPDRGEVGYTF
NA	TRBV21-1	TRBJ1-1	TGTGCCAGCAGCAAAGTTAACAAAGAAGCTTTCTTT	CASSKVNKEAFF
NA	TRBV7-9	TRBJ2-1	TGTGCCAGCAGCTTAGAGAGTAGCGGCCTTTCCTACAATGAGCAGTTCTTC	CASSLESSGLSYNEQFF
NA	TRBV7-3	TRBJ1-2	TGTGCCAGCAGCCGTATAGATGGCTACACCTTC	CASSRIDGYTF
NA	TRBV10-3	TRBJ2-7	TGTGCCATCAGTGAGTCGCGGGTCGCGGCCTCCTACGAGCAGTACTTC	CAISESRVAASYEQYF
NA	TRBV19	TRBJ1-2	TGTGCCAGTAGTATACCACAGGGATACTATGGCTACACCTTC	CASSIPQGYYGYTF
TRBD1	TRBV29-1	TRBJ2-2	TGCAGCGTTGAAAGGTCGGCAGGGGGCACCGGGGAGCTGTTTTTT	CSVERSAGGTGELFF
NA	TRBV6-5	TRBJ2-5	TGTGCCAGCAGAATACGGGAGACCCAGTACTTC	CASRIRETQYF
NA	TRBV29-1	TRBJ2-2	TGCAGCGTTGTCCCGCGGGAGAACACCGGGGAGCTGTTTTTT	CSVVPRENTGELFF
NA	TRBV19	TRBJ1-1	TGTGCCAGTAGTGCGGGGTATTTGGCGGGCACTGAAGCTTTCTTT	CASSAGYLAGTEAFF
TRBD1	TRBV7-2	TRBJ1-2	TGTGCCAGTTGCGACCCGGGACAGATAGTTAACTATGGCTACACCTTC	CASCDPGQIVNYGYTF
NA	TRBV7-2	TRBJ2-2	TGTGCCAGCAGCTCGTCCAACACCGGGGAGCTGTTTTTT	CASSSSNTGELFF
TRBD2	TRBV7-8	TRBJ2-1	TGTGCCAGCAGCTTAGGGGCGGGGGGGAGCCTTTCCTACAATGAGCAGTTCTTC	CASSLGAGGSLSYNEQFF
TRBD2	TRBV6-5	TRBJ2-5	TGTGCCAGCAGTTTGTCCGGGACTAGCGGTCAAGAGACCCAGTACTTC	CASSLSGTSGQETQYF
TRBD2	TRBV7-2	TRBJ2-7	TGTGCCAGCAGCTTAGGACTAGCGGGAGTAGGCGAGCAGTACTTC	CASSLGLAGVGEQYF
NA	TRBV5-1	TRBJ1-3	TGCGCCAGCAGCCCGGACAGCACTGGAAACACCATATATTTT	CASSPDSTGNTIYF
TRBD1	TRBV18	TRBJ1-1	TGTGCCAGCTCACTATCGTTGGTCAGGGGGCAAGACACTGAAGCTTTCTTT	CASSLSLVRGQDTEAFF
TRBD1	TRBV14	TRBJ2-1	TGTGCCAGCAGCCAAAGGCGGTCAGGGGGCAATGAGCAGTTCTTC	CASSQRRSGGNEQFF
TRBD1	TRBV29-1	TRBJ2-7	TGCAGCGTTGAAACGGGACAGGGAGAAGTCTACGAGCAGTACTTC	CSVETGQGEVYEQYF